The sample holds many counts of the clone carrying this T cell receptor beta chain. This specimen belongs to a study of T-cell reconstitution after alpha-beta-depleted transplantation in children. The germline V and J ends were trimmed by 3 bases and 5 bases, with 19 bases remaining between them. CDR1 and CDR2 from the germline V gene are DFQATT and SNEGSKA (reference sequence). The CDR3 extends over 15 amino acids. For TCRbeta, the library was prepared with unique molecular identifiers. TCRdb processed the PCR reads anew with MiXCR; each CDR3 protein has one entry. The sample lists roughly 220,000 distinct CDR3 sequences; about 8.8% were seen once.

V usage is TRBV20-1 and J usage is TRBJ1-1, with D tentatively TRBD1 (6 bases). Sequenced material: PBMCs from the stem cell graft donor, taken from the stem cell graft. The origin of this receptor is a human donor who donated a stem cell graft to a child with SCID. The CDR3 region has the DNA TGCAGTGCTAGGGCCCCAGGGGAAGGGCGAACTGAAGCTTTCTTT. As protein: CSARAPGEGRTEAFF.